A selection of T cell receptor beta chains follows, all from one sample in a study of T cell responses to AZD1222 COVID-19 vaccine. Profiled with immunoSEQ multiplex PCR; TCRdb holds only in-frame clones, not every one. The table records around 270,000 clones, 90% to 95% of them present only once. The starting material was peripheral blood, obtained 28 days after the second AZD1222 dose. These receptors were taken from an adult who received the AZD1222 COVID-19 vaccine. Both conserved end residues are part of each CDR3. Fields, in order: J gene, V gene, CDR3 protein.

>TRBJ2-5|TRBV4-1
CASSQDTTGGRETQYF
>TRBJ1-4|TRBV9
CASSPPGRDEKLFF
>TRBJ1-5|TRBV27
CASSLNGDQPQHF
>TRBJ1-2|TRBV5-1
CASSLTGTGGHGYTF
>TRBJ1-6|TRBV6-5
CASSYVGGRSSPLHF
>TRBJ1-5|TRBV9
CASSTQGGNQPQHF
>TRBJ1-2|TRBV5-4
CASSLVGAEQNTF
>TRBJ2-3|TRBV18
CASSPGLENTDTQYF
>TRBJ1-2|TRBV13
CASRPILRTATINGYTF
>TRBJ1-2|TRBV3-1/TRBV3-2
CASSQGLGPRGYTF
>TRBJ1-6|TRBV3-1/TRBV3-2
CASSQDLGRRNSPLHF
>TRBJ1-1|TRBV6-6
CASSSLTGVVTEAFF
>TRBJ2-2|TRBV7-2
CASSLGRRGGGELFF
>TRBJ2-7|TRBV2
CASSGARRPYEQYF
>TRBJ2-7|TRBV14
CASSPLTGLREQYF
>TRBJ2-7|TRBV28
CASSLSLTYEQYF
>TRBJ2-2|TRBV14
CASSQDEDVPVVGTRSFGELFF
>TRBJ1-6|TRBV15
CATSREPSSPLHF
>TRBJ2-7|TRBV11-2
CASSPTGTGIREQYF
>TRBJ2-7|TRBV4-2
CASSPRLAGEQYF
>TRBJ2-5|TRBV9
CASSVGASGGAKTQYF
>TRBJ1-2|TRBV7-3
CASSPGTDYGYTF
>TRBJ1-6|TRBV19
CASTREGLANSPLHF
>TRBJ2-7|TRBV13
CASSPRAGIAYEQYF
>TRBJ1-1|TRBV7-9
CASREWQTNTEAFF
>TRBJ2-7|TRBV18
CASSPRQGNEQYF
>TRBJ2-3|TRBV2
CASRRDRGTDTQYF
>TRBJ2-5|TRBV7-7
CASSLGPGQGQETQYF
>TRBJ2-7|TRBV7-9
CASSLVGYEQYF
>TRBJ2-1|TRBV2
CASSDRDRYNEQFF
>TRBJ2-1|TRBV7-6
CASSLVRAASYNEQFF
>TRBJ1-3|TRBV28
CASRRSSGNTIYF
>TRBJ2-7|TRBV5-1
CASSLMHRGIYEQYF
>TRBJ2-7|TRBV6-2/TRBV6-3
CASSRKPLLQQYF
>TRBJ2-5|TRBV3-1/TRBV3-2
CASSQGRQETQYF
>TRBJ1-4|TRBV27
CASSWSVGGEKLFF
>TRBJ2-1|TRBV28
CASQRQGAGNEQFF
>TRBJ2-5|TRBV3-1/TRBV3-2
CASSQNPVEETQYF
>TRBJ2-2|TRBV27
CASSLIWTSGDTGELFF
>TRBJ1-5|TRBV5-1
CASSLTGNNQPQHF
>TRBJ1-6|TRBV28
CASSPPGRSNSPLHF
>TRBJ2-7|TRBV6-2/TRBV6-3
CASSYSTGGYEQYF
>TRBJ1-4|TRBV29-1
CSAGGGTNEKLFF
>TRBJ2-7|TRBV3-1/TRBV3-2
CASSQGPQAEQYF
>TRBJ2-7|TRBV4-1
CASSERTVPLNEQYF
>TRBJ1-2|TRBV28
CASSRTTGEWFYGYTF